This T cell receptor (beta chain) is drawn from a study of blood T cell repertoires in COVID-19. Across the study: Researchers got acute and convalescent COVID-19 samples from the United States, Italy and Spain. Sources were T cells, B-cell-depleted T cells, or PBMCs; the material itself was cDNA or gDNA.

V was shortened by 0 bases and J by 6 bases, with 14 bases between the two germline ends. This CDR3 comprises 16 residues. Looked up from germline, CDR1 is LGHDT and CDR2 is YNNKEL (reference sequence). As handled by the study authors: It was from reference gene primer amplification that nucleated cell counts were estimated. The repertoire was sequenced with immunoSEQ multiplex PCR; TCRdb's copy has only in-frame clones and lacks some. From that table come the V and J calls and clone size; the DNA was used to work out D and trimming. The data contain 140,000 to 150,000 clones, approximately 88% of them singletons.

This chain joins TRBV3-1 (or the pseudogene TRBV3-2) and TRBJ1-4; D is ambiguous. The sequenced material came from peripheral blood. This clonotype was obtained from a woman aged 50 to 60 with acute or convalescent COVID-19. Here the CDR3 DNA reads TGTGCCAGCAGCCAAGATGAGAGCGCCGATGATGAAAAACTGTTTTTT. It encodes CASSQDESADDEKLFF.